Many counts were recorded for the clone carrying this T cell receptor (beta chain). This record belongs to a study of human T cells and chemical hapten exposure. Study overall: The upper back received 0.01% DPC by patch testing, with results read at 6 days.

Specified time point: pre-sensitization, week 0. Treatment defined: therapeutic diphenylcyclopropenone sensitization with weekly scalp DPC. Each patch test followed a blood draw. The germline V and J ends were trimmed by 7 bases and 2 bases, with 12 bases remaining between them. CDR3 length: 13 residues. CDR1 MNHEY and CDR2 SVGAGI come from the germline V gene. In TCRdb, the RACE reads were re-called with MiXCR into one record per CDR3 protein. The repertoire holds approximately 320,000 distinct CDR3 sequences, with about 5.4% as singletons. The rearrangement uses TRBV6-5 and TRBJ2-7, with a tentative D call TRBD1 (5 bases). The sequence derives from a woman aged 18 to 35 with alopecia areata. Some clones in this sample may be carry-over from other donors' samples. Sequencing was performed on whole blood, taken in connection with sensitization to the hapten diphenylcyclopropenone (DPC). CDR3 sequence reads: CASTGTGAYEQYF. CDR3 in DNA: TGTGCCAGCACCGGAACAGGTGCCTACGAGCAGTACTTC.